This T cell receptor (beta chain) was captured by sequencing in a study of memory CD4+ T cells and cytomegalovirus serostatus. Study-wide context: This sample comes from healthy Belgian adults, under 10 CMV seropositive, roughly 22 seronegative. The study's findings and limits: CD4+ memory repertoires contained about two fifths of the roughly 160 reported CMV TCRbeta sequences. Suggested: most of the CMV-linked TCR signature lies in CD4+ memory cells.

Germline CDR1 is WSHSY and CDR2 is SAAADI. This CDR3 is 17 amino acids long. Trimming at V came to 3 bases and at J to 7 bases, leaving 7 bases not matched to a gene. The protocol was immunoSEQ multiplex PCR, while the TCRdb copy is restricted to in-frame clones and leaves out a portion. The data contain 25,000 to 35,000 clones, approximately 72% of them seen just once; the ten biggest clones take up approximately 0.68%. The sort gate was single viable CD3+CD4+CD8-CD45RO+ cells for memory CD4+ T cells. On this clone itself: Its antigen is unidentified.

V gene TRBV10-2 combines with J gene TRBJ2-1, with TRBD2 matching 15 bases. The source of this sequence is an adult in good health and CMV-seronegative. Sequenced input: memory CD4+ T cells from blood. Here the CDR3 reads CASSDPGTSGGKNEQFF. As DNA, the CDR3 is TGCGCCAGCAGTGATCCCGGGACTAGCGGGGGGAAAAATGAGCAGTTCTTC.